What follows are 14 T cell receptor beta chains derived from one specimen sequenced in a study of T cells after yellow fever vaccination. In TCRdb, the 5' RACE reads were re-called with MiXCR into one record per CDR3 protein. The sample contains about 350,000 distinct CDR3 sequences, roughly 8.6% of which appear only once. Sequenced material: PBMCs, taken 35 to 50 days after the first yellow fever vaccination. The receptors here all came from a man between 18 and 35 years old who received the YFV17D yellow fever vaccine.

V usage is TRBV4-3 and J usage is TRBJ2-7, with D hard to call. Trimming shortened V by 0 bases and J by 4 bases, and 10 bases separated the two germline ends. The germline V gene encodes CDR1 LGHNA and CDR2 YSLEER. The CDR3 is made up of 14 amino acids. CDR3: CASSQEVFGYEQYF. Written as DNA, the CDR3 is TGCGCCAGCAGCCAAGAGGTTTTCGGTTACGAGCAGTACTTC.

The rearrangement joins TRBV7-2 to TRBJ2-3; D is perhaps TRBD2 (5 bases). Germline-derived CDR1 and CDR2 are SGHTA and FQGNSA. The V end lost 7 bases, the J end lost 0 bases, and 14 bases lay between the germline ends. CDR3 size: 15 residues. In DNA form, the CDR3 reads TGTGCCAGCACCCTTGGGCCGGGAAGCACAGATACGCAGTATTTT. This translates into CASTLGPGSTDTQYF.

Ten or more counts support this clonotype. The chain carries TRBV11-2 and TRBJ1-3; D gene unclear. V was pared by 5 bases and J by 0 bases, with 8 bases between. The germline CDR1 and CDR2 sequences are SGHAT and FQNNGV. The CDR3 runs 14 residues. The CDR3 region has the DNA TGTGCCAGCAGCCAGAGCCACTCTGGAAACACCATATATTTT. This sequence encodes CASSQSHSGNTIYF.

The chain recombines TRBV23-1 with TRBJ2-2, with D uncertain. TRBV23-1 is given ORF status, its function remaining uncertain. The CDR3 has 14 residues. V was clipped by 0 bases and J by 4 bases, with 6 bases between them. The CDR3, as DNA: TGCGCCAGCAGTCAATCGGCAGTCACCGGGGAGCTGTTTTTT. It yields the protein CASSQSAVTGELFF.

This clonotype was seen a handful of times. The chain has TRBV6-5 and TRBJ2-7, with D perhaps assigned TRBD1 or TRBD2 (5 bases each). This CDR3 is 15 amino acids long. The germline V and J ends were trimmed by 0 bases and 3 bases, with 12 bases remaining between them. The germline V gene encodes CDR1 MNHEY and CDR2 SVGAGI. This chain's CDR3 is CASSYSVGAFYEQYF. Written as DNA, the CDR3 is TGTGCCAGCAGTTACTCGGTCGGGGCTTTCTACGAGCAGTACTTC.

The chain links TRBV5-1 to TRBJ1-2; no reliable D call. The CDR3 contains 14 residues. Per germline, CDR1 SGHRS and CDR2 YFSETQ. Trimming took 4 bases from V and 3 from J, leaving 13 bases between them. CDR3 DNA: TGCGCCAGCAGCCCCATCGGAGTAGACTATGGCTACACCTTC. Protein sequence: CASSPIGVDYGYTF.

This clonotype occurred many times. The genes are TRBV5-5 and TRBJ1-5, with D uncertain. The CDR3 is made up of 13 amino acids. V was cut by 2 bases and J by 3 bases, with 6 bases left in between. CDR1 is SGHKS, CDR2 YYEKEE, per germline (reference sequence). CDR3 loop: CASSLTDNQPQHF. In DNA, the CDR3 is TGTGCCAGCAGCTTAACGGACAATCAGCCCCAGCATTTT.

This clonotype was found a few times. The chain links TRBV9 to TRBJ1-5; 8 nucleotides match TRBD1. Germline CDR1 and CDR2: SGDLS and YYNGEE. Trimming cost V 7 bases and J 3 bases; bases outside gene matches: 15. The CDR3 runs to 17 residues. CDR3 loop: CASRPDTNRGNNQPQHF. The CDR3 DNA reads TGTGCCAGCCGCCCCGATACCAACAGGGGGAACAATCAGCCCCAGCATTTT.

This rearrangement joins TRBV2 to TRBJ1-2; no reliable D call. The CDR3 totals 13 residues. Trimming stripped 3 bases from V and 8 bases from J, with 13 bases between. The V gene's germline CDR1 is SNHLY and CDR2 FYNNEI. CDR3 amino acids: CASSDTEVRGYTF. CDR3 in DNA: TGTGCCAGCAGTGACACAGAAGTGAGGGGCTACACCTTC.

The rearrangement uses TRBV15 and TRBJ1-1; the D gene is possibly TRBD1 (5 bases). The germline V gene encodes CDR1 LNHNV and CDR2 YYDKDF (reference sequence). This CDR3 contains 13 residues. Trimming stripped 0 bases from V and 8 bases from J, with 10 bases between. The CDR3 region is CATSRDPQGEAFF. DNA of the CDR3: TGTGCCACCAGCAGAGACCCTCAGGGAGAAGCTTTCTTT.

This clonotype was recorded a few times. The J gene is TRBJ1-5, the V gene TRBV6-5; no definite D call. This CDR3 is built from 14 residues. The V gene lost 2 bases and the J gene lost 3 bases, with 8 bases spanning the gap. Germline V gives CDR1 MNHEY, CDR2 SVGAGI. The CDR3 DNA is TGTGCCAGCAGTTACAGCGGTATCAATCAGCCCCAGCATTTT. The encoded protein is CASSYSGINQPQHF.

The rearrangement links TRBV10-3 to TRBJ2-7; D not certain. Trimming took 0 bases from V and 7 from J, leaving 7 bases between them. The CDR3 is made up of 12 amino acids. The germline CDR1 and CDR2 sequences are ENHRY and SYGVKD. The CDR3 spells CAISESSEEQYV. CDR3 in DNA: TGTGCCATCAGTGAGTCGTCCGAAGAGCAGTACGTC.

The chain carries TRBV2 and TRBJ1-4, with 8 bases identical to TRBD1. Per germline, CDR1 SNHLY and CDR2 FYNNEI. This CDR3 comprises 14 residues. The junction had 10 bases not matched to a gene; V was cut back by 8 bases and J by 8 bases. CDR3 nucleotides: TGTGCCAGCGGCGCAGGGGGCGGAGACGAAAAACTGTTTTTT. Translation: CASGAGGGDEKLFF.

V gene TRBV30 combines with J gene TRBJ2-5, with D possibly matching TRBD1 (5 bases). CDR1 is GTSNPN, CDR2 SVGIG, per germline (reference sequence). The CDR3 has 14 amino acids. Trimming stripped 2 bases from V and 1 base from J, with 11 bases between. The CDR3 DNA follows: TGTGCCTGGAGTAGGGGCCTCACCCAAGAGACCCAGTACTTC. Its translation: CAWSRGLTQETQYF.